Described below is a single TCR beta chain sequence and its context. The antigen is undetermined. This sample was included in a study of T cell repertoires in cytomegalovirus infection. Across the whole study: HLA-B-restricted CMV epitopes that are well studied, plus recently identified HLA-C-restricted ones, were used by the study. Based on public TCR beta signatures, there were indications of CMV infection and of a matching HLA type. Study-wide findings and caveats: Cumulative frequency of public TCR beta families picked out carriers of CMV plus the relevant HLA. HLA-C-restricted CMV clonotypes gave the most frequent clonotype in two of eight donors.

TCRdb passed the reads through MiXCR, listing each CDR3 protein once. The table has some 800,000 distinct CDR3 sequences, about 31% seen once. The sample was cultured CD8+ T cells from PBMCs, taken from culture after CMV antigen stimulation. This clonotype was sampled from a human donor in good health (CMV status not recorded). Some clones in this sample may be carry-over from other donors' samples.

For the CDR3, the DNA is TGTGCCAGCGGAACAGGGAGGGGGGGCGGCAATCAGCCCCAGCATTTT. It is translated as CASGTGRGGGNQPQHF. This chain joins TRBV27 and TRBJ1-5; possible D gene TRBD1, 6 bases. CDR3 size: 16 residues. Trimming took 8 bases from V and 2 from J, leaving 19 bases between them. Germline CDR1 reads MNHEY; CDR2 reads SMNVEV (reference sequence).